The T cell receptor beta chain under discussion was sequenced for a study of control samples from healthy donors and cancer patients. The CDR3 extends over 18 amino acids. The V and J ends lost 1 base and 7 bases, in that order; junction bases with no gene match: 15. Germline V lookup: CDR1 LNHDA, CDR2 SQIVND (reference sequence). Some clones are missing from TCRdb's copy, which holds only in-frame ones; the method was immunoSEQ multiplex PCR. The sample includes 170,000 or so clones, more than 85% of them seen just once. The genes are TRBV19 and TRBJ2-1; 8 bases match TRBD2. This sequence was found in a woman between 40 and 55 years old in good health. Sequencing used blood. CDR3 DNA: TGTGCCAGTAGTATAGGGGCCCCCGGGGCGGGGGGACGTAATGAGCAGTTCTTC. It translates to CASSIGAPGAGGRNEQFF.